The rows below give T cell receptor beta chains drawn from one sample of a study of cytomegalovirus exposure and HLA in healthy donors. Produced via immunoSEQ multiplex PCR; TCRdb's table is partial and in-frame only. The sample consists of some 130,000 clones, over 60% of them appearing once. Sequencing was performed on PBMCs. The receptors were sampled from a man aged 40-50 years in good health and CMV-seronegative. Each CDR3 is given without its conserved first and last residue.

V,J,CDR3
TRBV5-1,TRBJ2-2,ASSLSEGATGELF
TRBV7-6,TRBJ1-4,ASSTRSNEKLF
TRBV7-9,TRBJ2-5,ASSLAEGETQY
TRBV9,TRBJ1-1,ASDSAPGQLSLGAF
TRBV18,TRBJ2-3,ASSPRRGARPTDTQY
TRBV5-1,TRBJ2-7,ASSLGWGEPYEQY
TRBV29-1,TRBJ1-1,SVTGTGGRDTEAF
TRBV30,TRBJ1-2,ASGQGHGYT
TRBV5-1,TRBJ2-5,ASSSPNGETQY
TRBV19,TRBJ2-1,ASRGQSSYNEQF
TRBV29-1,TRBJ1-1,SAETGINTEAF
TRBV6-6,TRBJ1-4,ASSYGTGVEKLF
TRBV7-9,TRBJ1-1,ASSSGQGAAEAF
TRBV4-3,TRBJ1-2,ASSQSWVQDTNYGYT
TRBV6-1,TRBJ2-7,ASSDSYGLGSSYEQY
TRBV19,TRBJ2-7,ASSKASGVYEQY